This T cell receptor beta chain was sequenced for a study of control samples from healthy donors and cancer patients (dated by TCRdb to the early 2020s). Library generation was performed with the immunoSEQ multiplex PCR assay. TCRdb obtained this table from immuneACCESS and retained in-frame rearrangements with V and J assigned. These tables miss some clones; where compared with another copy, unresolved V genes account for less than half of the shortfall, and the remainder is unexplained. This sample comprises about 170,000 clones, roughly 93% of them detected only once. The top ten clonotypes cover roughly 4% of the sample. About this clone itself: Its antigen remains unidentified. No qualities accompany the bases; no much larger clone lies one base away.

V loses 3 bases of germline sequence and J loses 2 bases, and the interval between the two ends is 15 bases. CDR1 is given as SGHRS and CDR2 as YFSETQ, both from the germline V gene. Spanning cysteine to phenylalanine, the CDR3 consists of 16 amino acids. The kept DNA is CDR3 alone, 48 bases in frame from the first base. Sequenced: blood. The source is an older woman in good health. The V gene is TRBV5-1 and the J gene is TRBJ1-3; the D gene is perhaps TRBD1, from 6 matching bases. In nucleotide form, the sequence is TGCGCCAGCAGCTGGGCAGGGCAGGGGACTGGAAACACCATATATTTT. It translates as CASSWAGQGTGNTIYF.